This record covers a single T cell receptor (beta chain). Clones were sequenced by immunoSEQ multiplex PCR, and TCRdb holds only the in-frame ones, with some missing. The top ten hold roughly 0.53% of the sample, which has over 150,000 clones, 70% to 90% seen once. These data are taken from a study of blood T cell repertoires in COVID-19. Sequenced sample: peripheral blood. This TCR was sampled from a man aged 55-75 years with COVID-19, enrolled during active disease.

The CDR3 DNA follows: TGTGCCAGCTCACCGACAGCAACTAATGAAAAACTGTTTTTT. Encoded protein: CASSPTATNEKLFF. The chain couples TRBV18 to TRBJ1-4, with D possibly matching TRBD1 (5 bases). Trimming pared 3 bases from V and 0 bases from J, leaving 5 bases between. CDR1 KGHSH and CDR2 LQKENI come from the germline V gene. The CDR3 contains 14 residues. The full variable domain, completed using reference TRBV18 and TRBJ1-4, is NAGVMQNPRHLVRRRGQEARLRCSPMKGHSHVYWYRQLPEEGLKFMVYLQKENIIDESGMPKERFSAEFPKEGPSILRIQQVVRGDSAAYFCASSPTATNEKLFFGSGTQLSVL.